The 32 T cell receptor beta chains below were found in one sample sequenced in a study of T cell responses to AZD1222 COVID-19 vaccine. Repertoires were generated with immunoSEQ multiplex PCR, while TCRdb's copy carries only in-frame clones and drops some. This sample yields more than 95,000 clones, of which roughly 90% are seen a single time; 6.5% to 8% belongs to the top ten. The sequencing used peripheral blood, collected on day 0 of AZD1222 vaccination. The receptors were gathered from an adult in good health.

The rearrangement links TRBV2 to TRBJ1-6, with D unclear. This CDR3 is 12 amino acids long. Between the trimmed V and J ends, which lost 3 bases and 6 bases, there was a span of 3 bases. The germline V gene encodes CDR1 SNHLY and CDR2 FYNNEI. CDR3 sequence (DNA): TGTGCCAGCAGTGAGGTTAATTCACCCCTCCACTTT. Encoded protein: CASSEVNSPLHF. The full variable domain, with the rest looked up from reference TRBV2 and TRBJ1-6, is EPEVTQTPSHQVTQMGQEVILRCVPISNHLYFYWYRQILGQKVEFLVSFYNNEISEKSEIFDDQFSVERPDGSNFTLKIRSTKLEDSAMYFCASSEVNSPLHFGNGTRLTVT.

This clone came up once. The genes are TRBV7-9 and TRBJ1-1; possible D gene TRBD1, 5 bases. Germline CDR1 is SEHNR and CDR2 is FQNEAQ (reference sequence). Trimming shortened V by 4 bases and J by 4 bases, and 22 bases separated the two germline ends. The CDR3 has 17 amino acids. CDR3 DNA sequence: TGTGCCAGCAGCTCCCCGGGGGGTCCCCAGACCCCCACTGAAGCTTTCTTT. It is translated as CASSSPGGPQTPTEAFF.

The gene calls are TRBV18 and TRBJ2-3; a weak D match, TRBD1 (6 bases). Trimming cost V 0 bases and J 4 bases, with 17 bases left between them. Per germline, CDR1 KGHSH and CDR2 LQKENI. This CDR3 spans 17 amino acids. CDR3 protein: CASSPPLTGIVADTQYF. The CDR3 nucleotides read TGTGCCAGCTCACCACCCCTTACAGGGATTGTCGCAGATACGCAGTATTTT.

This clone was found once. This chain connects TRBV10-3 to TRBJ1-5; D is unclear. V gave up 6 bases and J gave up 1 base, with 10 bases separating them. Looked up from germline, CDR1 is ENHRY and CDR2 is SYGVKD. CDR3 length: 14 residues. CDR3 DNA sequence: TGTGCCATCAGCGGCGGGGTAAGCAATCAGCCCCAGCATTTT. Amino acids: CAISGGVSNQPQHF.

The V and J genes are TRBV6-5 and TRBJ1-2; unclear D gene. Trimming stripped 6 bases from V and 1 base from J, with 12 bases between. This CDR3 region has 14 residues. CDR1 is MNHEY, CDR2 SVGAGI, per germline. CDR3 residues: CASRTFQVNYGYTF. The CDR3 coding sequence is TGTGCCAGCAGGACTTTTCAGGTTAACTATGGCTACACCTTC.

The chain carries TRBV7-9 and TRBJ1-2; 11 bases map to TRBD1. CDR1 is SEHNR and CDR2 is FQNEAQ in the germline V gene (reference sequence). With 4 bases clipped from V and 4 bases from J, the junction kept 2 bases outside the gene matches. This CDR3 is built from 14 residues. CDR3 in DNA: TGTGCCAGCAGCTCGGACAGGGGGCTCTATGGCTACACCTTC. Protein sequence: CASSSDRGLYGYTF.

The chain uses TRBV5-1 and TRBJ1-6; no reliable D call. Germline CDR1 and CDR2: SGHRS and YFSETQ. There are 15 residues in the CDR3. Deletions cut 6 bases from V and 5 bases from J, with 15 bases between. CDR3 DNA: TGCGCCAGCACCCCCGAAGGGAATCATAATTCACCCCTCCACTTT. It translates to CASTPEGNHNSPLHF.

This chain links TRBV29-1 with TRBJ1-2, with D possibly being TRBD1 (6 bases). Trimming took 3 bases from V and 5 from J, leaving 16 bases between them. The CDR3 contains 14 residues. The V gene's germline CDR1 is SQVTM and CDR2 ANQGSEA. This CDR3 is CSVDPGAGPYGYTF. Here the CDR3 DNA reads TGCAGCGTTGATCCGGGGGCAGGCCCGTATGGCTACACCTTC.

The table lists this clone with a count of one. The rearrangement links TRBV5-1 to TRBJ2-7, with TRBD1 matching over 9 bases. There are 14 residues in the CDR3. Trimming took 4 bases from V and 2 from J; bases not matched to a gene: 4. Germline lookup yields CDR1 SGHRS and CDR2 YFSETQ. The DNA for the CDR3 is TGCGCCAGCAGCGGGTGGACAGGGGCCTACGAGCAGTACTTC. It specifies CASSGWTGAYEQYF.

This sequence joins TRBV3-1 (or the pseudogene TRBV3-2) and TRBJ1-2; TRBD1 matches 7 bases. The CDR3 contains 14 residues. V lost 6 bases, J lost 2 bases, and 6 bases stayed unmatched. Germline V gene data show CDR1 as LGHDT and CDR2 as YNNKEL (reference sequence). The CDR3 loop reads CASRQTGANYGYTF. CDR3 in DNA: TGTGCCAGCAGACAAACAGGGGCGAACTATGGCTACACCTTC.

CDR3 residues: CASSLALVNEQFF. The DNA for the CDR3 is TGTGCCAGCAGCTTGGCGTTGGTCAATGAGCAGTTCTTC. The chain couples TRBV5-5 to TRBJ2-1; D is unresolved. V was shortened by 0 bases and J by 6 bases, with 7 bases between the two germline ends. Per germline, CDR1 SGHKS and CDR2 YYEKEE (reference sequence). This CDR3 is 13 amino acids long.

This clone was counted only a few times. This chain joins TRBV27 and TRBJ2-7; the match to TRBD1 covers 10 bases. The V segment lost 0 bases and the J segment 3 bases; nucleotides outside the gene matches: 5. There are 16 residues in the CDR3. Germline CDR1 reads MNHEY; CDR2 reads SMNVEV (reference sequence). In DNA form, the CDR3 reads TGTGCCAGCAGTTTATCCGGACAGGGGGTGTACTACGAGCAGTACTTC. It specifies CASSLSGQGVYYEQYF.

This chain links TRBV4-1 with TRBJ2-2; the D is unclear. This CDR3 is 16 amino acids long. V dropped 0 bases and J dropped 3 bases, with 11 bases sitting between them. Germline CDR1 and CDR2: MGHRA and YSYEKL. DNA of the CDR3: TGCGCCAGCAGCCAAGACGACGGGCCTTACACCGGGGAGCTGTTTTTT. It codes for CASSQDDGPYTGELFF.

The V gene is TRBV12-3 or TRBV12-4, the J gene TRBJ1-5; D remains unclear. V lost 3 bases, J lost 3 bases, and 6 bases lay in between. The length of the CDR3 is 13 residues. Written as DNA, the CDR3 is TGTGCCAGCAGTTTGATTGCCAATCAGCCCCAGCATTTT. Amino acids: CASSLIANQPQHF.

The rearrangement uses TRBV4-1 and TRBJ2-5, with 9 bases that match TRBD2. This CDR3 is 18 amino acids long. V was clipped by 0 bases and J by 5 bases; unmatched bases: 13. Germline assignment: CDR1 MGHRA and CDR2 YSYEKL. As DNA, the CDR3 is TGCGCCAGCAGCCAAGAGGGCATCCGTGCGGGGGGGCCGGAGACCCAGTACTTC. Its translation is CASSQEGIRAGGPETQYF.

The rearrangement joins TRBV4-1 to TRBJ2-7; 11 nucleotides agree with TRBD2. Trimming removed 0 bases from V and 4 bases from J; junction bases left unmatched: 2. The CDR3 contains 15 residues. Looked up from germline, CDR1 is MGHRA and CDR2 is YSYEKL. The CDR3 nucleotides read TGCGCCAGCAGCCAAGAGCTAGCGGGAGGTTACGAGCAGTACTTC. This codes for CASSQELAGGYEQYF.

In this sample, this clone turned up once. The chain employs TRBV5-8 and TRBJ1-6; 8 nucleotides agree with TRBD1. The germline V gene has CDR1 SGHTS and CDR2 YDEGEE. With 2 bases clipped from V and 6 bases from J, the junction kept 4 bases outside the gene matches. This CDR3 region has 15 residues. The CDR3 region is CASSFQGAGNSPLHF. CDR3 nucleotide sequence: TGTGCCAGCAGCTTCCAGGGGGCTGGTAATTCACCCCTCCACTTT.

In this sample, this clone turned up once. The rearrangement links TRBV28 to TRBJ1-5; D is unclear. The CDR3 spans 13 residues. The ends were cut back, 6 bases at V and 3 bases at J, with 9 bases in the middle. Germline loops: CDR1 MDHEN, CDR2 SYDVKM. CDR3 sequence reads: CASSYRYNQPQHF. CDR3 DNA sequence: TGTGCCAGCAGCTATAGATACAATCAGCCCCAGCATTTT.

The chain combines TRBV2 with TRBJ2-7, with 8 bases lining up with TRBD2. Losses at the gene ends were 2 bases for V and 2 bases for J; bases not matched to a gene: 2. Germline loops: CDR1 SNHLY, CDR2 FYNNEI. CDR3 length: 14 residues. The CDR3 here is CASSEHGGAYEQYF. The CDR3 DNA follows: TGTGCCAGCAGTGAACACGGGGGGGCCTACGAGCAGTACTTC. Complete variable domain (other parts from reference TRBV2 and TRBJ2-7): EPEVTQTPSHQVTQMGQEVILRCVPISNHLYFYWYRQILGQKVEFLVSFYNNEISEKSEIFDDQFSVERPDGSNFTLKIRSTKLEDSAMYFCASSEHGGAYEQYFGPGTRLTVT.

The CDR3 loop reads CASSPRTKPYNEQFF. The CDR3 region has the DNA TGTGCCAGCAGCCCTAGGACTAAACCCTACAATGAGCAGTTCTTC. The chain recombines TRBV7-3 with TRBJ2-1; perhaps TRBD2 as D (6 bases). The germline gives CDR1 SGHTA, CDR2 FQGTGA. The germline V and J ends were trimmed by 5 bases and 2 bases, with 13 bases remaining between them. This CDR3 has 15 amino acids.

The chain has TRBV7-9 and TRBJ1-2, with TRBD1 as a possible D gene (5 bases). V lost 4 bases and J lost 7, with 25 bases in between. Per the germline V gene, CDR1 is SEHNR and CDR2 is FQNEAQ (reference sequence). CDR3 size: 17 residues. In nucleotides, the CDR3 is TGTGCCAGCAGCTCCGACATGGGGGTGGCCCCGGCGCGTGGCTACACCTTC. It encodes CASSSDMGVAPARGYTF.

This chain links TRBV5-1 with TRBJ1-1; the D is unclear. Germline CDR1 reads SGHRS; CDR2 reads YFSETQ. The V and J ends lost 0 bases and 2 bases respectively, with 8 bases between them. This CDR3 is built from 14 residues. CDR3 sequence: CASSLAGGNTEAFF. CDR3 bases: TGCGCCAGCAGCTTGGCCGGAGGTAACACTGAAGCTTTCTTT.

This clone occurred once. The chain couples TRBV5-6 to TRBJ1-5; D perhaps matches TRBD1 (6 bases). The CDR3 consists of 15 residues. V gave up 1 base and J gave up 4 bases, with 12 bases separating them. Germline assignment: CDR1 SGHDT and CDR2 YYEEEE. This CDR3 reads CASSLSGVWNQPQHF. The CDR3, as DNA: TGTGCCAGCAGCTTGTCAGGGGTCTGGAATCAGCCCCAGCATTTT.

This sequence joins TRBV4-1 and TRBJ1-1, with 11 bases that match TRBD1. Germline-derived CDR1 and CDR2 are MGHRA and YSYEKL. This CDR3 region has 16 residues. With V trimmed by 3 bases and J by 5 bases, 8 bases remained unmatched. The CDR3 DNA reads TGCGCCAGCAGCCAGCCAGGGACAGGGGGAGTTACTGAAGCTTTCTTT. Amino acids: CASSQPGTGGVTEAFF.

CDR3 sequence reads: CAISDVTGELFF. CDR3 nucleotide sequence: TGTGCCATCAGTGATGTCACCGGGGAGCTGTTTTTT. This chain joins TRBV10-3 and TRBJ2-2; D remains unclear. The CDR3 spans 12 residues. V lost 3 bases, J lost 4 bases, and 3 bases lay in between. Germline V gene data show CDR1 as ENHRY and CDR2 as SYGVKD.

The chain uses TRBV5-1 and TRBJ1-1; no clear D gene. This CDR3 spans 14 amino acids. With 0 bases removed from V and 6 bases from J, the gap between germline ends came to 12 bases. Germline V lookup: CDR1 SGHRS, CDR2 YFSETQ. CDR3 coding DNA: TGCGCCAGCAGCTTGGAATCGCTGGCTTCTGAAGCTTTCTTT. Its translation is CASSLESLASEAFF.

The CDR3 DNA sequence: TGCGCCAGCAATTCTTCATCAGGGGCGCGGGAGGAAAAACTGTTTTTT. This gives the protein CASNSSSGAREEKLFF. The V and J genes are TRBV4-3 and TRBJ1-4; D is perhaps TRBD1 (6 bases). V was cut by 7 bases and J by 8 bases, with 23 bases left in between. The CDR3 is made up of 16 amino acids. Germline V gene sequence: CDR1 LGHNA, CDR2 YSLEER.

V is TRBV6-5 and J is TRBJ2-7, with 13 bases fitting TRBD2. V dropped 7 bases and J dropped 6; count of bases not matched to a gene: 9. The length of the CDR3 is 15 residues. Germline CDR1 and CDR2: MNHEY and SVGAGI. The DNA of the CDR3 is TGTGCCAGCAAGAAACTAGCGGGGGGGTTTCCCGAGCAGTACTTC. It specifies CASKKLAGGFPEQYF.

This chain links TRBV5-1 with TRBJ2-3; 10 bases map to TRBD2. Per the germline V gene, CDR1 is SGHRS and CDR2 is YFSETQ. Trimming took 4 bases from V and 4 from J; bases not matched to a gene: 12. The CDR3 runs 17 residues. Written as DNA, the CDR3 is TGCGCCAGCAGCGCCGACCCTAGCGGGAGTCGGGCAGATACGCAGTATTTT. As protein: CASSADPSGSRADTQYF.

The chain employs TRBV6-2 or TRBV6-3 and TRBJ2-7; 9 bases fit TRBD2. The germline V gene encodes CDR1 MNHEY and CDR2 SVGEGT. The length of the CDR3 is 14 residues. V shed 3 bases, J shed 5 bases, and the junction held 5 bases outside the gene matches. The CDR3: CASSYRLAGHEQYF. As DNA, the CDR3 is TGTGCCAGCAGTTATAGGCTAGCGGGACACGAGCAGTACTTC.

V is TRBV7-2 and J is TRBJ1-2, with TRBD1 as a possible D gene (5 bases). From germline, CDR1 is SGHTA and CDR2 FQGNSA. V lost 5 bases, J lost 4 bases, and 14 bases lay in between. This CDR3 has 14 residues. The CDR3 spells CASSPWDGSYGYTF. The CDR3 DNA reads as TGTGCCAGCAGCCCCTGGGACGGAAGCTATGGCTACACCTTC.

This clone was picked up one time. V and J are TRBV18 and TRBJ1-1; D is unclear. Trimming cost V 3 bases and J 1 base, with 18 bases left between them. CDR3 length: 17 residues. Germline V CDR1 and CDR2: KGHSH, LQKENI. DNA for the CDR3: TGTGCCAGCTCACCTCGGGAAGGAGCAGCAGGGAACACTGAAGCTTTCTTT. Its protein is CASSPREGAAGNTEAFF.